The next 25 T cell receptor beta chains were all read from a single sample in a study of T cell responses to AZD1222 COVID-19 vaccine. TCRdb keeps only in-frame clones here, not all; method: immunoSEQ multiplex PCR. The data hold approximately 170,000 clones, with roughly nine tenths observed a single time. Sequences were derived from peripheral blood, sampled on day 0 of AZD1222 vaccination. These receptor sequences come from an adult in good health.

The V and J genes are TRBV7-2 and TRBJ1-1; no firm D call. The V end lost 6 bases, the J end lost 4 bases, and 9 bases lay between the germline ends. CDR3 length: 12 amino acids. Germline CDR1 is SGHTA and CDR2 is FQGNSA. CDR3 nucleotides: TGTGCCAGCAGTCCCGGGCGCACTGAAGCTTTCTTT. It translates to CASSPGRTEAFF.

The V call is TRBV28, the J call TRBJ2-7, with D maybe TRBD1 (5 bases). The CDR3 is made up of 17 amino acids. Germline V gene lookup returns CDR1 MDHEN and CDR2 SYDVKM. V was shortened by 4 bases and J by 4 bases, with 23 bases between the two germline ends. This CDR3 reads CASSSGRAMGKGYEQYF. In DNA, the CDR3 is TGTGCCAGCAGTTCAGGGCGCGCGATGGGGAAGGGGTACGAGCAGTACTTC.

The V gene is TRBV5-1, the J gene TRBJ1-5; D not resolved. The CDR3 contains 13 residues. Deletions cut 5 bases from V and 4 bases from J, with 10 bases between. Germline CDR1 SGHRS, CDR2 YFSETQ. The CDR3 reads CASREDSNQPQHF. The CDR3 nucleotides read TGCGCCAGCAGAGAGGACTCTAATCAGCCCCAGCATTTT.

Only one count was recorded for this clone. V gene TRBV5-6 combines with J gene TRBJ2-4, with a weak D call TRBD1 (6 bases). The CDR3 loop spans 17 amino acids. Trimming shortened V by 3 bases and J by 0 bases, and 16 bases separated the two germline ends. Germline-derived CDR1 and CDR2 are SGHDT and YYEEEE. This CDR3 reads CASSSFRDILAKNIQYF. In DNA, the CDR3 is TGTGCCAGCAGCTCCTTCCGGGACATTCTAGCCAAAAACATTCAGTACTTC.

The CDR3 loop reads CASSVEARGNNSPLHF. CDR3 in DNA: TGTGCCAGCAGCGTAGAAGCCAGGGGGAATAATTCACCCCTCCACTTT. The J gene is TRBJ1-6, the V gene TRBV9; the match to TRBD1 covers 7 bases. CDR1 and CDR2 from the germline V gene are SGDLS and YYNGEE. V gave up 0 bases and J gave up 5 bases; unmatched junction bases: 5. This CDR3 has 16 amino acids.

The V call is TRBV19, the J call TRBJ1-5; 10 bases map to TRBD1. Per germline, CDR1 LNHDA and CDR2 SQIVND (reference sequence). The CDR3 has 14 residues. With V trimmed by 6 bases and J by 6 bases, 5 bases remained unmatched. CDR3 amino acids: CASRLRQGAQPQHF. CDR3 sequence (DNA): TGTGCCAGTAGATTACGACAGGGGGCTCAGCCCCAGCATTTT.

The CDR3 sequence: CASSSSINEQFF. DNA of the CDR3: TGTGCCAGCAGTTCCAGCATCAATGAGCAGTTCTTC. V usage is TRBV6-5 and J usage is TRBJ2-1; D is unclear. CDR1 and CDR2 (germline): MNHEY, SVGAGI. This CDR3 has 12 residues. Trimming shortened V by 4 bases and J by 6 bases, and 7 bases separated the two germline ends.

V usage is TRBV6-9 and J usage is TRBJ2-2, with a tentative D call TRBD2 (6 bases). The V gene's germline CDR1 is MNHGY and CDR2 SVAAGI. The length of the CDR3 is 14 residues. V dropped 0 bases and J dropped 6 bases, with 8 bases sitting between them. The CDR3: CASSYSEGSGELFF. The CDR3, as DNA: TGTGCCAGCAGTTATTCGGAGGGGTCCGGGGAGCTGTTTTTT.

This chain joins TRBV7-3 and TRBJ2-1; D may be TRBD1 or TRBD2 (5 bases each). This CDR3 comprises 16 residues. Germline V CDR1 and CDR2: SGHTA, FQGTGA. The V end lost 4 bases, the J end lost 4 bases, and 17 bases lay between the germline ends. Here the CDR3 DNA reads TGTGCCAGCAGCTCAATACTTACGGGACGGTACAATGAGCAGTTCTTC. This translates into CASSSILTGRYNEQFF.

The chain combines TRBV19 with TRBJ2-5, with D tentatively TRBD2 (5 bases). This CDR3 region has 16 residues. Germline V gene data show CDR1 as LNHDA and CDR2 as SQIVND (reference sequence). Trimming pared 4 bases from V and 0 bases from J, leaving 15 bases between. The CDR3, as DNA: TGTGCCAGTAGTAATCAAGTGTGGGAGTACCAAGAGACCCAGTACTTC. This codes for CASSNQVWEYQETQYF. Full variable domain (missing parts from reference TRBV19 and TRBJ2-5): DGGITQSPKYLFRKEGQNVTLSCEQNLNHDAMYWYRQDPGQGLRLIYYSQIVNDFQKGDIAEGYSVSREKKESFPLTVTSAQKNPTAFYLCASSNQVWEYQETQYFGPGTRLLVL.

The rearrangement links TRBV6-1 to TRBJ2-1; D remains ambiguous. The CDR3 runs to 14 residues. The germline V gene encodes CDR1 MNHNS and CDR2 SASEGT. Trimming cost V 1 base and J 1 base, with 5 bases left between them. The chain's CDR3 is CASSEDPSYNEQFF. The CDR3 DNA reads TGTGCCAGCAGTGAAGACCCGTCCTACAATGAGCAGTTCTTC.

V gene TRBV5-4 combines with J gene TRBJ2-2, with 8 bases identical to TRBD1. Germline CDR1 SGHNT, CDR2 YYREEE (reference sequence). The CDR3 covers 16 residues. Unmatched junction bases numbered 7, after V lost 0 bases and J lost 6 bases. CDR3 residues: CASSLGSLGQAGELFF. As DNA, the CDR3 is TGTGCCAGCAGCTTGGGTTCTTTGGGACAGGCCGGGGAGCTGTTTTTT.

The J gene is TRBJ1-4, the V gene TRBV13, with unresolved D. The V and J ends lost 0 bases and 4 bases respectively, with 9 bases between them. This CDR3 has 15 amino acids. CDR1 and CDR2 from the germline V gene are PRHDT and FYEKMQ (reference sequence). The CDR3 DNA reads TGTGCCAGCAGCTTAGGAAGGATCGATAATGAAAAACTGTTTTTT. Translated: CASSLGRIDNEKLFF.

CDR3 nucleotides: TGTGCCAGCAGCTCTCCCACGGTGGATAATGAAAAACTGTTTTTT. It specifies CASSSPTVDNEKLFF. This chain links TRBV7-8 with TRBJ1-4; D not certain. CDR3 length: 15 amino acids. The V end was cut by 4 bases, the J end by 4 bases, with 13 bases between. Looked up from germline, CDR1 is SGHVS and CDR2 is FQNEAQ.

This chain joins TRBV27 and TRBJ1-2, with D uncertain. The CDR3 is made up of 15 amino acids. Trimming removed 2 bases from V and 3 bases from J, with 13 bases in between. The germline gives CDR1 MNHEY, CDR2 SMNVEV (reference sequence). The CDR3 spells CASSLVPTGYYGYTF. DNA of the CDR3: TGTGCCAGCAGTTTAGTTCCCACTGGTTACTATGGCTACACCTTC.

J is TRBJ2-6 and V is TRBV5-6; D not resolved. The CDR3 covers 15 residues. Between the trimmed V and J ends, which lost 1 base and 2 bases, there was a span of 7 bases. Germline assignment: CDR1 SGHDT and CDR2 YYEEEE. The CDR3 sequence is CASSLRVTGANVLTF. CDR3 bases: TGTGCCAGCAGCTTGCGGGTTACTGGGGCCAACGTCCTGACTTTC. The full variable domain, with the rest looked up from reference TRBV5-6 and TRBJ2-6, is DAGVTQSPTHLIKTRGQQVTLRCSPKSGHDTVSWYQQALGQGPQFIFQYYEEEERQRGNFPDRFSGHQFPNYSSELNVNALLLGDSALYLCASSLRVTGANVLTFGAGSRLTVL.

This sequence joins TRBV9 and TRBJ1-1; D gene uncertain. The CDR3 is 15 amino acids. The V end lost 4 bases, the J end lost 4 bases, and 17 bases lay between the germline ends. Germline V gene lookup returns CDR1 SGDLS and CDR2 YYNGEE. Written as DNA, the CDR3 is TGTGCCAGCAGCCCCTCGAGGGCGGGCGGCACTGAAGCTTTCTTT. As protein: CASSPSRAGGTEAFF.

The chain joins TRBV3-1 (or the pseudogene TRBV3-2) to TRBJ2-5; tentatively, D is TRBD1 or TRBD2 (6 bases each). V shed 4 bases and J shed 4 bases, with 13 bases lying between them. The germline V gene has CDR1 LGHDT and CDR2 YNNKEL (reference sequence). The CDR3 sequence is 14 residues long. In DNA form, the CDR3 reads TGTGCCAGCAGCCTGAAAGGGGGGCGAGAGACCCAGTACTTC. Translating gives CASSLKGGRETQYF.

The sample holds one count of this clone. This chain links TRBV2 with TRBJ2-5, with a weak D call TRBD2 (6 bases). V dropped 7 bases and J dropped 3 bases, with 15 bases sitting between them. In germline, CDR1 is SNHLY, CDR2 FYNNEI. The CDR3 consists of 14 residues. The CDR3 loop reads CASKVGRGEETQYF. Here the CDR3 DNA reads TGTGCCAGCAAGGTGGGGCGGGGAGAAGAGACCCAGTACTTC.

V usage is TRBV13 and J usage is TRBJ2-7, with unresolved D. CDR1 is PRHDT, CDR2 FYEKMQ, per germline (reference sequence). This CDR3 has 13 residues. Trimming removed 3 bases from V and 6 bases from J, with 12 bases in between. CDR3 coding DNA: TGTGCCAGCAGCTTTGGGCAACGTACCGAGCAGTACTTC. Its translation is CASSFGQRTEQYF. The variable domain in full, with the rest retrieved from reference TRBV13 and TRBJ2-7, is AAGVIQSPRHLIKEKRETATLKCYPIPRHDTVYWYQQGPGQDPQFLISFYEKMQSDKGSIPDRFSAQQFSDYHSELNMSSLELGDSALYFCASSFGQRTEQYFGPGTRLTVT.

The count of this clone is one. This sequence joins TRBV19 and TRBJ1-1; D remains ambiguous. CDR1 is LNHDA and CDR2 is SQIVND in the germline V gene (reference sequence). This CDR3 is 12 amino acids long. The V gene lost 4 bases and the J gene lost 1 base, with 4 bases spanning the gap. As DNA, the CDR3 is TGTGCCAGTAGTACGAGGAACACTGAAGCTTTCTTT. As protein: CASSTRNTEAFF.

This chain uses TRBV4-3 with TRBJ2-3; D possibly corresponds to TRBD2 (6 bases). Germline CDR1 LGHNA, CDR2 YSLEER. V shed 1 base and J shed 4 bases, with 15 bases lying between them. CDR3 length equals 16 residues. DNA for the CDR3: TGCGCCAGCAGCCAAGGCTCAGCGGGCAGATCAGATACGCAGTATTTT. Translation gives CASSQGSAGRSDTQYF.

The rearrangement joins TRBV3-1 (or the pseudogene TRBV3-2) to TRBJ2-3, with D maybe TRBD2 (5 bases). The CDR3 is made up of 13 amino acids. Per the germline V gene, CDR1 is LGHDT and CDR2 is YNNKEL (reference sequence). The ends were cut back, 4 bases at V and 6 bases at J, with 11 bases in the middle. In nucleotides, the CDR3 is TGTGCCAGCAGCCCGGACTCGGCGGATACGCAGTATTTT. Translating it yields CASSPDSADTQYF.

The CDR3 spells CASRPSAGVTGELFF. The CDR3 DNA reads as TGTGCCAGCAGACCCTCCGCAGGGGTTACCGGGGAGCTGTTTTTT. This chain joins TRBV27 and TRBJ2-2, with D perhaps TRBD1 (6 bases). The CDR3 length is 15 residues. The V gene's germline CDR1 is MNHEY and CDR2 SMNVEV (reference sequence). V was clipped by 6 bases and J by 5 bases, with 16 bases between them.

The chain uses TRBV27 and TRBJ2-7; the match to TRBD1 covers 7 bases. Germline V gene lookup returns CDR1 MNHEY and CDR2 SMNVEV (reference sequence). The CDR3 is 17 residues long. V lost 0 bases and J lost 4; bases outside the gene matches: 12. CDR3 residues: CASSLSRTGVRDYEQYF. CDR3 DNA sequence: TGTGCCAGCAGTTTATCCCGCACAGGGGTGAGGGATTACGAGCAGTACTTC.